The 26 T cell receptor beta chains below were found in one sample sequenced in a study of control samples from healthy donors and cancer patients (TCRdb year 2020). Receptor amplification or capture employed the immunoSEQ multiplex PCR assay. Imported from immuneACCESS, the table was reduced by TCRdb to in-frame sequences with V and J called. These copies leave out some clones; in studies compared against another copy, an unresolved V gene accounts for under half, and the cause of the remainder is not known. This sample holds about 190,000 clones; about nine tenths were observed only once. The ten biggest clones cover 1.5% to 2% of the sample. Sequenced: blood. Source of these receptors: a man aged 25 to 45 in good health.

This clone was picked up a small number of times. The chain has TRBV2 and TRBJ1-4; 7 bases map to TRBD1. The germline CDR1 and CDR2 sequences are SNHLY and FYNNEI. The length of the CDR3 is 13 residues. Trimming removed 6 bases from V and 8 bases from J; junction bases left unmatched: 6. The CDR3 DNA sequence: TGTGCCAGCAGATACAGGGGAGGCGAAAAACTGTTTTTT. This gives the protein CASRYRGGEKLFF.

This clone has more than one count but fewer than ten. This chain joins TRBV6-2 or TRBV6-3 and TRBJ1-5; D not certain. Trimming pared 5 bases from V and 3 bases from J, leaving 23 bases between. This CDR3 spans 18 amino acids. The germline gives CDR1 MNHEY, CDR2 SVGEGT. CDR3 loop: CASSDQLEARGDNQPQHF. CDR3 DNA sequence: TGTGCCAGCAGTGACCAACTAGAGGCGCGGGGTGACAATCAGCCCCAGCATTTT.

Here the CDR3 reads CASSSIPQGARTNEKLFF. CDR3 coding DNA: TGCGCCAGCAGTTCCATACCGCAGGGGGCGAGGACTAATGAAAAACTGTTTTTT. The chain uses TRBV5-1 and TRBJ1-4, with TRBD1 matching over 8 bases. J was trimmed by 2 bases and V by 5 bases; bases with no gene match: 14. Germline CDR1 is SGHRS and CDR2 is YFSETQ. The CDR3 runs to 18 residues.

This chain uses TRBV2 with TRBJ1-4; 7 nucleotides agree with TRBD1. Trimming at V came to 7 bases and at J to 4 bases, leaving 6 bases not matched to a gene. CDR3 length: 14 amino acids. The germline V gene encodes CDR1 SNHLY and CDR2 FYNNEI. The DNA of the CDR3 is TGTGCCAGCACCCGGACAGGCGTTAATGAAAAACTGTTTTTT. Its translation: CASTRTGVNEKLFF.

Written as DNA, the CDR3 is TGTGCCAGTAGTGGGAAGCCCTTGACTAATTCACCCCTCCACTTT. As protein: CASSGKPLTNSPLHF. The chain carries TRBV19 and TRBJ1-6; D is unclear. Germline values: CDR1 LNHDA, CDR2 SQIVND (reference sequence). V dropped 5 bases and J dropped 6 bases, with 14 bases sitting between them. The CDR3 covers 15 residues.

V is TRBV24-1 and J is TRBJ2-3, with TRBD1 identical over 8 bases. From germline, CDR1 is KGHDR and CDR2 SFDVKD. Germline trimming cut 4 bases from V and 11 bases from J; bases unmatched to any gene: 7. The CDR3 length is 13 residues. CDR3 region: CATSDWTGNEQYF. The CDR3 bases are TGTGCCACCAGTGACTGGACAGGGAATGAGCAGTATTTT.

V gene TRBV27 combines with J gene TRBJ1-3; D ambiguous. V was pared by 6 bases and J by 2 bases, with 8 bases between. CDR3 length: 13 amino acids. The germline V gene encodes CDR1 MNHEY and CDR2 SMNVEV (reference sequence). CDR3 DNA sequence: TGTGCCAGCAGCATCACAGCTGGAAACACCATATATTTT. Translating gives CASSITAGNTIYF.

The V and J genes are TRBV4-2 and TRBJ1-1, with 9 bases matching TRBD1. With V trimmed by 4 bases and J by 4 bases, 10 bases remained unmatched. Per the germline V gene, CDR1 is LGHNA and CDR2 is YNFKEQ. The CDR3 runs 16 residues. As DNA, the CDR3 is TGTGCCAGCAGCCCTACTATGACAGGGGGGGGCACTGAAGCTTTCTTT. This sequence encodes CASSPTMTGGGTEAFF.

The gene calls are TRBV19 and TRBJ2-7, with D possibly being TRBD1 (7 bases). Trimming took off 5 bases at V and 7 bases at J, with 21 bases between the two ends. The CDR3 runs 15 residues. CDR1 and CDR2 from the germline V gene are LNHDA and SQIVND (reference sequence). The CDR3 coding sequence is TGTGCCAGTAGTCGCGGGGACAGCCCAAATTGGGAGCAGTACTTC. Its translation is CASSRGDSPNWEQYF. Together with reference TRBV19 and TRBJ2-7, the CDR3 gives the full variable domain: DGGITQSPKYLFRKEGQNVTLSCEQNLNHDAMYWYRQDPGQGLRLIYYSQIVNDFQKGDIAEGYSVSREKKESFPLTVTSAQKNPTAFYLCASSRGDSPNWEQYFGPGTRLTVT.

The V call is TRBV7-7, the J call TRBJ1-1; a weak D match, TRBD1 (5 bases). Trimming cost V 5 bases and J 2 bases, with 12 bases left between them. Germline CDR1 reads SSHAT; CDR2 reads FNYEAQ (reference sequence). This CDR3 comprises 14 residues. As DNA, the CDR3 is TGTGCCAGCAGCCCGGTGGGGGTTAACACTGAAGCTTTCTTT. It translates to CASSPVGVNTEAFF. Drawing the rest from reference TRBV7-7 and TRBJ1-1, the complete variable domain is GAGVSQSPRYKVTKRGQDVTLRCDPISSHATLYWYQQALGQGPEFLTYFNYEAQPDKSGLPSDRFSAERPEGSISTLTIQRTEQRDSAMYRCASSPVGVNTEAFFGQGTRLTVV.

V is TRBV12-2 and J is TRBJ1-1. TRBV12-2 is reported as a pseudogene. The CDR3 covers 16 residues. As DNA, the CDR3 is TGTGCAAGTCGCTTAGCAGGCACCGGGGTTCCCCTAGAAGCTTTCTTT. Its protein product is CASRLAGTGVPLEAFF.

The genes are TRBV24-1 and TRBJ1-1; possibly TRBD1 for D (5 bases). The germline CDR1 and CDR2 sequences are KGHDR and SFDVKD. The V end was cut by 5 bases, the J end by 1 base, with 13 bases between. The CDR3 spans 15 residues. CDR3 coding DNA: TGTGCCACCAGTGCGGCGGGACGGGGGAACACTGAAGCTTTCTTT. This encodes CATSAAGRGNTEAFF.

The genes are TRBV5-6 and TRBJ2-1; 7 positions match TRBD1. This CDR3 has 18 residues. Germline values: CDR1 SGHDT, CDR2 YYEEEE. Unmatched junction bases numbered 15, after V lost 0 bases and J lost 6 bases. In DNA form, the CDR3 reads TGTGCCAGCAGCTTGGGAGGGATCGGGACAGCATATCCCAATGAGCAGTTCTTC. Protein product: CASSLGGIGTAYPNEQFF.

The rearrangement joins TRBV5-1 to TRBJ1-4, with a possible D match to TRBD1 (5 bases). The CDR3 has 13 amino acids. Trimming removed 4 bases at V and 4 bases at J, with 8 bases between. The V gene's germline CDR1 is SGHRS and CDR2 YFSETQ. CDR3 region: CASSPDSNEKLFF. CDR3 coding DNA: TGCGCCAGCAGCCCAGACAGTAATGAAAAACTGTTTTTT.

Only a few counts were recorded for this clone. This sequence joins TRBV10-1 and TRBJ1-3; no reliable D call. CDR1 is WNHNN, CDR2 SYGVQD, per germline (reference sequence). V was trimmed by 3 bases and J by 0 bases, leaving 6 bases between them. The CDR3 length is 14 residues. The CDR3 DNA sequence: TGCGCCAGCAGTGACGGGAGCTCTGGAAACACCATATATTTT. Encoded protein: CASSDGSSGNTIYF.

V and J are TRBV11-2 and TRBJ2-7; D is ambiguous. The V and J ends lost 1 base and 3 bases respectively, with 4 bases between them. CDR3 length: 12 residues. Germline lookup yields CDR1 SGHAT and CDR2 FQNNGV. The CDR3 here is CASSLGRYEQYF. In DNA, the CDR3 is TGTGCCAGCAGCTTAGGTCGCTACGAGCAGTACTTC.

This clone has a single count. This sequence joins TRBV9 and TRBJ1-4; D possibly corresponds to TRBD1 (5 bases). Per the germline V gene, CDR1 is SGDLS and CDR2 is YYNGEE. This CDR3 region has 15 residues. V lost 0 bases and J lost 3, with 9 bases in between. CDR3 in amino acids: CASSVVGTPNEKLFF. The CDR3 DNA follows: TGTGCCAGCAGCGTAGTGGGGACTCCTAATGAAAAACTGTTTTTT.

This rearrangement joins TRBV7-9 to TRBJ2-2; D possibly uses TRBD1 or TRBD2 (5 bases each). Germline values: CDR1 SEHNR, CDR2 FQNEAQ (reference sequence). V was shortened by 7 bases and J by 4 bases, with 16 bases between the two germline ends. This CDR3 region has 15 residues. Here the CDR3 DNA reads TGTGCCAGCACCCGCCGAGGGGACGGCACCGGGGAGCTGTTTTTT. Translation: CASTRRGDGTGELFF.

The V and J genes are TRBV7-3 and TRBJ2-1; D is possibly TRBD1 (6 bases). The V gene's germline CDR1 is SGHTA and CDR2 FQGTGA. This CDR3 contains 17 residues. V lost 3 bases, J lost 7 bases, and 22 bases lay in between. CDR3 protein: CASSFPKDRPSVNEQFF. DNA for the CDR3: TGTGCCAGCAGCTTTCCCAAGGACAGACCAAGTGTTAATGAGCAGTTCTTC. The full variable domain, in which reference TRBV7-3 and TRBJ2-1 provide the parts outside the CDR3, is GAGVSQTPSNKVTEKGKYVELRCDPISGHTALYWYRQSLGQGPEFLIYFQGTGAADDSGLPNDRFFAVRPEGSVSTLKIQRTERGDSAVYLCASSFPKDRPSVNEQFFGPGTRLTVL.

The chain employs TRBV7-9 and TRBJ1-2; D is undetermined. CDR1 is SEHNR, CDR2 FQNEAQ, per germline (reference sequence). The CDR3 consists of 13 residues. Trimming pared 5 bases from V and 8 bases from J, leaving 15 bases between. CDR3 bases: TGTGCCAGCAGCCCTCAGGAGCATGAGGGCTACACCTTC. Translated, it gives CASSPQEHEGYTF.

The chain has TRBV7-8 and TRBJ2-6; TRBD2 might be the D (5 bases). This CDR3 contains 15 residues. Trimming cost V 6 bases and J 1 base, with 10 bases left between them. Germline values: CDR1 SGHVS, CDR2 FQNEAQ. The chain's CDR3 is CASRPTRSGANVLTF. The CDR3 DNA follows: TGTGCCAGCAGGCCCACTAGATCTGGGGCCAACGTCCTGACTTTC.

Here the CDR3 reads CATHSTGEYTEAFF. Written as DNA, the CDR3 is TGTGCCACCCACTCGACAGGAGAATACACTGAAGCTTTCTTT. The chain has TRBV5-4 and TRBJ1-1; TRBD1 is a possible D gene (6 bases). CDR3 length: 14 residues. Trimming took off 9 bases at V and 3 bases at J, with 18 bases between the two ends. The V gene's germline CDR1 is SGHNT and CDR2 YYREEE (reference sequence).

The chain joins TRBV5-1 to TRBJ1-1, with a possible D match to TRBD1 (5 bases). The V gene lost 3 bases and the J gene lost 3 bases, with 9 bases spanning the gap. This CDR3 region has 13 residues. In germline, CDR1 is SGHRS, CDR2 YFSETQ. The DNA of the CDR3 is TGCGCCAGCAGCTGGAGGGGTGACACTGAAGCTTTCTTT. Translation: CASSWRGDTEAFF.

This chain connects TRBV6-2 or TRBV6-3 to TRBJ1-2; 10 nucleotides align to TRBD1. Unmatched junction bases numbered 7, after V lost 6 bases and J lost 3 bases. Germline V lookup: CDR1 MNHEY, CDR2 SVGEGT. CDR3 size: 15 residues. The CDR3: CASRPGQGGHYGYTF. For the CDR3, the DNA is TGTGCCAGCAGACCTGGACAGGGGGGCCACTATGGCTACACCTTC.

This sequence joins TRBV21-1 and TRBJ2-7; the table gives TRBD2 as D, unverified against the DNA. TRBV21-1 is noted as a pseudogene. This CDR3 has 16 residues. DNA of the CDR3: TGTGCCAGCAGCAAAGCTACTAGGCTGAGCTCCTACGAGCAGTACTTC. This sequence encodes CASSKATRLSSYEQYF.

This rearrangement joins TRBV25-1 to TRBJ1-2; 12 bases are a match to TRBD1. The germline gives CDR1 MGHDK, CDR2 SYGVNS. Unmatched junction bases numbered 10, after V lost 3 bases and J lost 8 bases. There are 16 residues in the CDR3. CDR3 sequence (DNA): TGTGCCAGCAGTGAGCCCTCCGGGACAGGGGGCAGGGGCTACACCTTC. This encodes CASSEPSGTGGRGYTF.